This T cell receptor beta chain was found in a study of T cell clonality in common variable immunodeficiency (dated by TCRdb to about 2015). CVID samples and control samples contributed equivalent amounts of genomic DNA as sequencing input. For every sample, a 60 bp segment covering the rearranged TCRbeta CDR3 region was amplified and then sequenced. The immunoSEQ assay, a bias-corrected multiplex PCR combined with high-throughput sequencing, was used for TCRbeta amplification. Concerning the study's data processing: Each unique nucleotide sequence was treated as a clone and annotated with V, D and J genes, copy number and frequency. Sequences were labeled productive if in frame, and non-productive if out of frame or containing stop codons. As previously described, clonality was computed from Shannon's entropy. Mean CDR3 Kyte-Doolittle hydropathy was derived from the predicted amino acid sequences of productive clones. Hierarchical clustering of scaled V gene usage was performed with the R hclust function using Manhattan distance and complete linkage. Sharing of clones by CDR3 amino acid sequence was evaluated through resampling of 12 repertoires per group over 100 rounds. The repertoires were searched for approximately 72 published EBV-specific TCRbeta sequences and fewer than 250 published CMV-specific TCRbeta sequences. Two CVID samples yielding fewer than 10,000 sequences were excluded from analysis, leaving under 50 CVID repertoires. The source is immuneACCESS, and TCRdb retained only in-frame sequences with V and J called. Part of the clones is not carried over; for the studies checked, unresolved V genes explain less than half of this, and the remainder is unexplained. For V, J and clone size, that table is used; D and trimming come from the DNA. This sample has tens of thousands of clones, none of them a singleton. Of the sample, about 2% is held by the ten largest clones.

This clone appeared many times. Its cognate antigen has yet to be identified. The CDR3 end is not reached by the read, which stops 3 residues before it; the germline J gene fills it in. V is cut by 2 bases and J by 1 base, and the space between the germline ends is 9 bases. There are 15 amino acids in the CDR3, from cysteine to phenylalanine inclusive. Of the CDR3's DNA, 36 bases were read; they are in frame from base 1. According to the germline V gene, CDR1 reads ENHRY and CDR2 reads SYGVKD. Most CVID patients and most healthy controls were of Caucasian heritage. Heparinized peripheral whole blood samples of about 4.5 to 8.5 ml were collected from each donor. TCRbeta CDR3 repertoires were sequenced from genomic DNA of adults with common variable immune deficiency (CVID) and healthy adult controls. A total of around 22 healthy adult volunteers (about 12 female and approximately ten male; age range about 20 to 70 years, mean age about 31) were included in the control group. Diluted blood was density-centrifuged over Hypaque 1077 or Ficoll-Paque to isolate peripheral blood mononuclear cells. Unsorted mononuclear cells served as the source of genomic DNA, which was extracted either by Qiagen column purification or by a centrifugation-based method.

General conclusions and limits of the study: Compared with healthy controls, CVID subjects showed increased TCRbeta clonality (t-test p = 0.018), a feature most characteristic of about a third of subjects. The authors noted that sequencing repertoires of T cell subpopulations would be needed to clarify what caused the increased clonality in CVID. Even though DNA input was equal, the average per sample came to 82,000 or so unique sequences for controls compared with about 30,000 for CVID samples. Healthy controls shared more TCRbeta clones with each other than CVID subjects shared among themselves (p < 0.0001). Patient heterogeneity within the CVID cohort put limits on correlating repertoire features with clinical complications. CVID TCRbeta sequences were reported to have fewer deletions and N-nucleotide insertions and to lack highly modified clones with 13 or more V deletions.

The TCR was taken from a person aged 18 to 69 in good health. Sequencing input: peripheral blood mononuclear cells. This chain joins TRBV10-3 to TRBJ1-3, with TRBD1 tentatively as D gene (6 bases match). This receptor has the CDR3 CAISEGQRSGNTIYF. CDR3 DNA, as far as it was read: TGTGCCATCAGTGAGGGACAGAGGTCTGGAAACACC.